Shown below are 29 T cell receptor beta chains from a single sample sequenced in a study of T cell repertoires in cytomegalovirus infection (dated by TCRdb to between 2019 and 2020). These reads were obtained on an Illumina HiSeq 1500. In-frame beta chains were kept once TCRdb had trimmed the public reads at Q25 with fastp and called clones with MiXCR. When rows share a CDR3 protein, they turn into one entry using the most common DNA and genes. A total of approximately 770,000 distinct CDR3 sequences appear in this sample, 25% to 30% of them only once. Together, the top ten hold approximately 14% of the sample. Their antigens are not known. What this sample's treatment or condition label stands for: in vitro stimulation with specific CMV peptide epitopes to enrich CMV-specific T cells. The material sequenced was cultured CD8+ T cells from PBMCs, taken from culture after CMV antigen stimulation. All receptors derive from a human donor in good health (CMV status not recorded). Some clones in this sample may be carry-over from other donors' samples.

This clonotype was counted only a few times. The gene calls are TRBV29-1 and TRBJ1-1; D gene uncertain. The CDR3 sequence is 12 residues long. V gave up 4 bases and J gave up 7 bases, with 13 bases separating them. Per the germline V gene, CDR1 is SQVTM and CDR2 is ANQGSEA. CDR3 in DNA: TGCAGCGTTGGGGATGTGGGGAGTGAAGCTTTCTTT. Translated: CSVGDVGSEAFF.

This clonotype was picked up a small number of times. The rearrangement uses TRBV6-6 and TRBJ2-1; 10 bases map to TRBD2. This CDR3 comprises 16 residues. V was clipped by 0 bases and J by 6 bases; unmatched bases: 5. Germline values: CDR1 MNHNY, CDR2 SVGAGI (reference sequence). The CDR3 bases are TGTGCCAGCAGTTACTCGAGCGAGCGGGGGGGCAATGAGCAGTTCTTC. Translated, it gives CASSYSSERGGNEQFF.

CDR3: CASSQPTGGASYEQYV. In nucleotides, the CDR3 is TGCGCCAGCAGTCAGCCTACAGGGGGCGCTTCCTACGAGCAGTACGTC. V gene TRBV23-1 combines with J gene TRBJ2-7; 9 bases map to TRBD1. TRBV23-1 has ORF status, its function being uncertain. The trim removed 3 bases at V and 1 base at J, leaving 7 bases unmatched. The CDR3 runs 16 residues.

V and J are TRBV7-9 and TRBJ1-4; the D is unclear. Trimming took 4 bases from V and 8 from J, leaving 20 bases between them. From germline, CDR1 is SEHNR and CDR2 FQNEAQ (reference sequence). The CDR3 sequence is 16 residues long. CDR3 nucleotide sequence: TGTGCCAGCAGCTCCCCCAGCCAGGCGGTGGAGGAAAAACTGTTTTTT. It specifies CASSSPSQAVEEKLFF.

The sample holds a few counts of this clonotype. The CDR3 loop reads CASSYKDRINEQFF. In DNA, the CDR3 is TGTGCCAGCAGTTACAAGGACAGGATCAATGAGCAGTTCTTC. The rearrangement joins TRBV6-6 to TRBJ2-1; 7 bases match TRBD1. CDR1 is MNHNY and CDR2 is SVGAGI in the germline V gene (reference sequence). CDR3 length equals 14 residues. Germline trimming cut 2 bases from V and 6 bases from J; bases unmatched to any gene: 4.

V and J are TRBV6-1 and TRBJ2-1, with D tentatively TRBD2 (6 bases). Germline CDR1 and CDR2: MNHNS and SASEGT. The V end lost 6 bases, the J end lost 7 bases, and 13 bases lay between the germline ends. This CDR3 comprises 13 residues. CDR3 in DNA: TGTGCCAGCAGGGGGGGTAGCAAAAATGAGCAGTTCTTC. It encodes CASRGGSKNEQFF.

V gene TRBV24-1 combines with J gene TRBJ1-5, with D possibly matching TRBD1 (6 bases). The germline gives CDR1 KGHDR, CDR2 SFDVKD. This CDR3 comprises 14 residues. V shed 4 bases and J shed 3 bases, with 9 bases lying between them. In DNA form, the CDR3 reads TGTGCCACCAGTGACAGGGGCCTCAATCAGCCCCAGCATTTT. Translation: CATSDRGLNQPQHF.

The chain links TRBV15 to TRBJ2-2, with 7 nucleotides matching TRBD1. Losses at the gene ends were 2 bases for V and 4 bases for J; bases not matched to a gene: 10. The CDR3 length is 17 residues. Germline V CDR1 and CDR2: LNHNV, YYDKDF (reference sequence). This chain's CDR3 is CATSRYNRGEITGELFF. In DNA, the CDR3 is TGTGCCACCAGCAGATACAACAGGGGAGAAATCACCGGGGAGCTGTTTTTT.

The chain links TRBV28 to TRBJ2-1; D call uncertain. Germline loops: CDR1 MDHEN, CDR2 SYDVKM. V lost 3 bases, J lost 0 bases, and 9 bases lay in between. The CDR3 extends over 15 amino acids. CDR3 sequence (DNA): TGTGCCAGCAGTTTCTACCGGAGCTCCTACAATGAGCAGTTCTTC. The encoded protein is CASSFYRSSYNEQFF.

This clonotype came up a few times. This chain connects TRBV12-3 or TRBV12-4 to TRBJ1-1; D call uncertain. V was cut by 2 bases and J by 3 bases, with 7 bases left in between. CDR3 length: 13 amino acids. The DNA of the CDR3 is TGTGCCAGCAGTTTACCGCCGGACACTGAAGCTTTCTTT. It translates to CASSLPPDTEAFF.

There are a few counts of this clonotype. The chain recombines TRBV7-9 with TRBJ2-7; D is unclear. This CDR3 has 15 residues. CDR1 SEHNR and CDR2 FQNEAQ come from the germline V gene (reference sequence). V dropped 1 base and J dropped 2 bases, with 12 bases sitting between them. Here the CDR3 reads CASSLVGRSTYEQYF. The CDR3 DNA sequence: TGTGCCAGCAGCTTAGTCGGTCGCAGCACCTACGAGCAGTACTTC. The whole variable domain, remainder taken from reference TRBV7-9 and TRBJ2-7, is DTGVSQNPRHKITKRGQNVTFRCDPISEHNRLYWYRQTLGQGPEFLTYFQNEAQLEKSRLLSDRFSAERPKGSFSTLEIQRTEQGDSAMYLCASSLVGRSTYEQYFGPGTRLTVT.

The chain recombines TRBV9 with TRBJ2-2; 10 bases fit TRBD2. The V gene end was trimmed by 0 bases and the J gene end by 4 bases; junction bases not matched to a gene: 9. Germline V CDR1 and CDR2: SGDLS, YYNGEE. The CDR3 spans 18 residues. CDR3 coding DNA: TGTGCCAGCAGCGTAGAACTAGCGGGGTGGCGTGGCACCGGGGAGCTGTTTTTT. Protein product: CASSVELAGWRGTGELFF.

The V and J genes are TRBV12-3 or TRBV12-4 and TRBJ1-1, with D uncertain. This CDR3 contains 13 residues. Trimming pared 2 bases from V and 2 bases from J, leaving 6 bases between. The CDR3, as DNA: TGTGCCAGCAGTTTAACGATAAACACTGAAGCTTTCTTT. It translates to CASSLTINTEAFF.

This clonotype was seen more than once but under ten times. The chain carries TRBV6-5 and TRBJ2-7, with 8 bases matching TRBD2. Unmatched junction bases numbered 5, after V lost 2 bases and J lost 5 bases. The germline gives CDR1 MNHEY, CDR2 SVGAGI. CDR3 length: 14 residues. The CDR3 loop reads CASSYEAGVNEQYF. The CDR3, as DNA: TGTGCCAGCAGTTACGAAGCGGGGGTGAACGAGCAGTACTTC.

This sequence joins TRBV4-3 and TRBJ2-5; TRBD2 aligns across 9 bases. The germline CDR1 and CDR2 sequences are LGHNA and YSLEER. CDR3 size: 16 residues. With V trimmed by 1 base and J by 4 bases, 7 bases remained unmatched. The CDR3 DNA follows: TGCGCCAGCAGCCAAGCATTGACTAGCGGAGCAGAGACCCAGTACTTC. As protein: CASSQALTSGAETQYF.

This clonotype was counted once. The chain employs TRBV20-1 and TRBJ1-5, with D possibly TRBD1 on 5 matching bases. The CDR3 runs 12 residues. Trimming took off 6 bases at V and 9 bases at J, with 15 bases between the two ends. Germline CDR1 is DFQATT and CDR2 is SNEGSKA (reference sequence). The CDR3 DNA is TGCAGTGCCACGGACATAACTTGGCCCCAGCATTTT. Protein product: CSATDITWPQHF.

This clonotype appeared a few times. This CDR3 reads CASSFEVNQETQYF. The CDR3 DNA sequence: TGTGCCAGCAGTTTTGAGGTGAACCAAGAGACCCAGTACTTC. The chain employs TRBV28 and TRBJ2-5; no clear D. CDR3 size: 14 residues. In germline, CDR1 is MDHEN, CDR2 SYDVKM. Trimming cost V 3 bases and J 0 bases, with 8 bases left between them.

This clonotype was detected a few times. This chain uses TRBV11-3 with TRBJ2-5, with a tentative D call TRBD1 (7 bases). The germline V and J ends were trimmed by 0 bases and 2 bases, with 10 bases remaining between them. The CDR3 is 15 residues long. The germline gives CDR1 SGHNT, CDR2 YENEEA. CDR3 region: CASSLDAGGQETQYF. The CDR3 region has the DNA TGTGCCAGCAGCTTAGATGCAGGGGGGCAAGAGACCCAGTACTTC.

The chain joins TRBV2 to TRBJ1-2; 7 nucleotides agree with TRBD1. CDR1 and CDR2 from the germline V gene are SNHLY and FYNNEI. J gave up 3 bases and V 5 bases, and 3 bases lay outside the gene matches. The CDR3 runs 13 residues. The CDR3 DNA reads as TGTGCCAGCAGTACAACAGGGGACTATGGCTACACCTTC. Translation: CASSTTGDYGYTF.

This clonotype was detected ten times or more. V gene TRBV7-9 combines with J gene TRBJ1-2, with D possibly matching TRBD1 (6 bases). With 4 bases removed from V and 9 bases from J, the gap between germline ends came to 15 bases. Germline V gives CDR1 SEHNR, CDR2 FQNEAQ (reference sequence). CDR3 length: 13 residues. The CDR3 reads CASSSEDSRSYTF. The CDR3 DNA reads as TGTGCCAGCAGCTCCGAGGACAGTCGTAGCTACACCTTC. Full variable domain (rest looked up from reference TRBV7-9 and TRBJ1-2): DTGVSQNPRHKITKRGQNVTFRCDPISEHNRLYWYRQTLGQGPEFLTYFQNEAQLEKSRLLSDRFSAERPKGSFSTLEIQRTEQGDSAMYLCASSSEDSRSYTFGSGTRLTVV.

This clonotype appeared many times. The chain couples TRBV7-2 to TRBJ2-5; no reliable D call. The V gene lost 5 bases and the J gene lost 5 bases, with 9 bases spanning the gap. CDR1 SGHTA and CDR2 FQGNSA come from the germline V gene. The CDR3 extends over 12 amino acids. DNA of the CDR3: TGTGCCAGCAGCCCCCAGGCGGAGACCCAGTACTTC. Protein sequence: CASSPQAETQYF.

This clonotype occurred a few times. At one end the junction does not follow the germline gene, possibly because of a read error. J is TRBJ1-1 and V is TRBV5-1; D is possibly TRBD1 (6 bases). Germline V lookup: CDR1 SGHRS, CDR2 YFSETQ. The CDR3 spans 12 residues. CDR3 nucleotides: TGTGCCAGCAGTTTAACAGGGTCTGAAGCTTTCTTT. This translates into CASSLTGSEAFF.

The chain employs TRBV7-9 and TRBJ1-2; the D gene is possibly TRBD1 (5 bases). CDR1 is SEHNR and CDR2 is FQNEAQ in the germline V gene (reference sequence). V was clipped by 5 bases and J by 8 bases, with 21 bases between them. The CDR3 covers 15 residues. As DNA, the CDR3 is TGTGCCAGCAGCCCCTCTTCCCAGGGACGTAGAGGCTACACCTTC. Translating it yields CASSPSSQGRRGYTF.

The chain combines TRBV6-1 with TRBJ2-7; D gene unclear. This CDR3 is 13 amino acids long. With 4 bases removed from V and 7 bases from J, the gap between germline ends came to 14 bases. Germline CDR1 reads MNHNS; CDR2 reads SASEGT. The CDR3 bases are TGTGCCAGCAGTGTCTTCGACGTTCAGGAGCAGTACGTC. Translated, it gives CASSVFDVQEQYV.

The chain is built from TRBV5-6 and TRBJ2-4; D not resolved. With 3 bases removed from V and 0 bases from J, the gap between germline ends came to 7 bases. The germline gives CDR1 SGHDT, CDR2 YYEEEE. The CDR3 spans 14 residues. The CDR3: CASSWWLAKNIQYF. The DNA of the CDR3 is TGTGCCAGCAGCTGGTGGTTAGCCAAAAACATTCAGTACTTC.

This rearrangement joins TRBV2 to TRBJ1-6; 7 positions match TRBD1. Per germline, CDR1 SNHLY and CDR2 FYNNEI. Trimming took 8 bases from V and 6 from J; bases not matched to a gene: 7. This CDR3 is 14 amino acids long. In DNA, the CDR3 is TGTGCCAGCCTACAGGGGAAGCTTAATTCACCCCTCCACTTT. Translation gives CASLQGKLNSPLHF.

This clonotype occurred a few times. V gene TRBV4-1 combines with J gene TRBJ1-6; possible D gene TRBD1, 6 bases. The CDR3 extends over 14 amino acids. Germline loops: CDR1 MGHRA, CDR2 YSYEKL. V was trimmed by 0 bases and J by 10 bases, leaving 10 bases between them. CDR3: CASSQETGESPLHF. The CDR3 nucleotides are TGCGCCAGCAGCCAAGAGACAGGAGAATCACCCCTCCACTTT.

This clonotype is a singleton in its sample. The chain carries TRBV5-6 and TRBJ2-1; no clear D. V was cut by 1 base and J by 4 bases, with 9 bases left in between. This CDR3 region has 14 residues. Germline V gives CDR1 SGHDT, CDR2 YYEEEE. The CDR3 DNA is TGTGCCAGCAGCTTGTTGTTACTTTACAATGAGCAGTTCTTC. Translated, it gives CASSLLLLYNEQFF.

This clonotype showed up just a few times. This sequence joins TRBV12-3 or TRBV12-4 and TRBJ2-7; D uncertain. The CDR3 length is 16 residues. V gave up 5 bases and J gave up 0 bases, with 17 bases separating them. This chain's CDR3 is CASSVGTAALSYEQYF. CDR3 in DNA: TGTGCCAGCAGTGTGGGAACAGCAGCTCTCTCCTACGAGCAGTACTTC.